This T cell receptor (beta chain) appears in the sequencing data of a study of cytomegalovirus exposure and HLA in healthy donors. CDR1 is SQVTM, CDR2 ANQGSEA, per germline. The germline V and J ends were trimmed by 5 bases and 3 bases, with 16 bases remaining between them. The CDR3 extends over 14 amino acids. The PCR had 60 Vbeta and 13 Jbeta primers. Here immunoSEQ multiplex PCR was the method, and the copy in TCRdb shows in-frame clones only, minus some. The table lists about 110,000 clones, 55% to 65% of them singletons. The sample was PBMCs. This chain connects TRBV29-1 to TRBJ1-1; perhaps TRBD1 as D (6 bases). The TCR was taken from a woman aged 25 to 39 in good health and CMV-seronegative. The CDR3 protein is CSVIQGSGYTEAFF. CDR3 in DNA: TGCAGCGTTATACAGGGATCTGGGTACACTGAAGCTTTCTTT.